The T cell receptor beta chain described here comes from a study of graft-versus-host responses after intestinal transplantation. Study-wide background: Isolated intestinal, liver-intestinal, or multivisceral transplants were what recipients had. Each patient got anti-thymocyte globulin induction, then tacrolimus and steroids for two to four years.

TCRdb's copy holds only in-frame clones and misses some; the assay was immunoSEQ multiplex PCR. Altogether roughly 80,000 clones are present, around nine tenths being singletons, with the ten largest covering about 8%. Details on this clone: Its cognate antigen is unknown. The identical CDR3 is also encoded by other nucleotide sequences in the sample.

Whole-study results and caveats: Recipient marrow harbored GvH clones, some of which surfaced first in ileum or blood.

The source material was unstimulated CD8+ T cells sorted from spleen or lymph node cells, sampled before transplant. This TCR derives from a human donor who was the organ donor for an intestinal transplant.

The DNA for the CDR3 is TGTGCCAGCAGCCAAGTCGTGGGGGAGACCCAGTACTTC. It yields the protein CASSQVVGETQYF. V is TRBV4-2 and J is TRBJ2-5; D unresolved. Germline loops: CDR1 LGHNA, CDR2 YNFKEQ. CDR3 length equals 13 residues. V gave up 1 base and J gave up 5 bases, with 8 bases separating them.